A selection of T cell receptor beta chains follows, all from one sample in a study of T cell responses to AZD1222 COVID-19 vaccine. Some clones are missing from TCRdb's copy, which holds only in-frame ones; the method was immunoSEQ multiplex PCR. The table lists 100,000 or so clones, roughly 90% of them singletons, with under 3% in the top ten. Sequenced material: peripheral blood, taken on day 0 of AZD1222 vaccination. The receptors derive from an adult in good health. Each CDR3 is given with its conserved first and last residue. Fields, in order: D gene, J gene, clone size, V gene, CDR3 DNA, CDR3 protein. D genes are given only for firm matches. A row's size may be missing; if present it is once, few, many or a size class.

d_call: TRBD1
j_call: TRBJ1-6
clone_size: .
v_call: TRBV6-5
cdr3_nt: TGTGCCAGCAGCCACCAACAGGGGGTCAATTCACCCCTCCACTTT
cdr3_aa: CASSHQQGVNSPLHF

d_call: TRBD1
j_call: TRBJ1-6
clone_size: .
v_call: TRBV10-2
cdr3_nt: TGCGCCACCCGACAGGGTCAGAATTCACCCCTCCACTTT
cdr3_aa: CATRQGQNSPLHF

d_call: .
j_call: TRBJ1-3
clone_size: .
v_call: TRBV3-1/TRBV3-2
cdr3_nt: TGTGCCAGCAGCCAAGAGGGTGAGGGTGGTGGAAACACCATATATTTT
cdr3_aa: CASSQEGEGGGNTIYF

d_call: TRBD1
j_call: TRBJ2-3
clone_size: .
v_call: TRBV4-3
cdr3_nt: TGCGCCAGCAGCCTTAAGACAGGGGGCGCCGCAGATACGCAGTATTTT
cdr3_aa: CASSLKTGGAADTQYF

d_call: .
j_call: TRBJ1-1
clone_size: .
v_call: TRBV5-1
cdr3_nt: TGCGCCAGCAGCGCTCGGGGCGGCGGGGACACTGAAGCTTTCTTT
cdr3_aa: CASSARGGGDTEAFF

d_call: .
j_call: TRBJ1-1
clone_size: .
v_call: TRBV2
cdr3_nt: TGTGCCAGCACTTTGGGAGCCACTGAAGCTTTCTTT
cdr3_aa: CASTLGATEAFF

d_call: TRBD2
j_call: TRBJ2-7
clone_size: .
v_call: TRBV28
cdr3_nt: TGTGCCAGCAGCTCGGGGACTAGCGGACGGAGCTCCTACGAGCAGTACTTC
cdr3_aa: CASSSGTSGRSSYEQYF

d_call: TRBD1
j_call: TRBJ1-2
clone_size: .
v_call: TRBV19
cdr3_nt: TGTGCCAGTAGTGTACAGGGGTATGGCTACACCTTC
cdr3_aa: CASSVQGYGYTF

d_call: .
j_call: TRBJ1-5
clone_size: .
v_call: TRBV7-9
cdr3_nt: TGTGCCAGCAGCTTATTAAAGTTCGGGCGAGAAGGGGCCCAGCATTTT
cdr3_aa: CASSLLKFGREGAQHF

d_call: .
j_call: TRBJ2-5
clone_size: .
v_call: TRBV5-1
cdr3_nt: TGCGCCAGCAGCTTTGGGGGAAGGGGCCCAGAGACCCAGTACTTC
cdr3_aa: CASSFGGRGPETQYF

d_call: .
j_call: TRBJ1-1
clone_size: .
v_call: TRBV19
cdr3_nt: TGTGCCAGTAGTATATCTCTCGCAGGGCTGACTGAAGCTTTCTTT
cdr3_aa: CASSISLAGLTEAFF

d_call: .
j_call: TRBJ2-5
clone_size: .
v_call: TRBV7-9
cdr3_nt: TGTGCCAGCAGCTTCCTTAGGACGGATCGCGAGACCCAGTACTTC
cdr3_aa: CASSFLRTDRETQYF

d_call: TRBD2
j_call: TRBJ2-2
clone_size: .
v_call: TRBV19
cdr3_nt: TGTGCCAGTAAAAACCCCAGGCTAGCGGGAGTCTCGAGGACCGGGGAGCTGTTTTTT
cdr3_aa: CASKNPRLAGVSRTGELFF

d_call: .
j_call: TRBJ1-2
clone_size: once
v_call: TRBV4-1
cdr3_nt: TGCGCCAGAGGGGGGAAGGCGGGCTACACCTTC
cdr3_aa: CARGGKAGYTF

d_call: TRBD1
j_call: TRBJ2-2
clone_size: .
v_call: TRBV2
cdr3_nt: TGTGCCAGCTCCCGGACCGGGACAGGGTATTCGAACACCGGGGAGCTGTTTTTT
cdr3_aa: CASSRTGTGYSNTGELFF

d_call: .
j_call: TRBJ2-7
clone_size: .
v_call: TRBV4-1
cdr3_nt: TGCGCCAGCAGCCAAGAAGACAGGAGAGAGCAGTACTTC
cdr3_aa: CASSQEDRREQYF

d_call: .
j_call: TRBJ1-1
clone_size: .
v_call: TRBV2
cdr3_nt: TGTGCCAGCAACCGGAACACTGAAGCTTTCTTT
cdr3_aa: CASNRNTEAFF

d_call: .
j_call: TRBJ1-1
clone_size: .
v_call: TRBV19
cdr3_nt: TGTGCCACCCGTATTGGGAACACTGAAGCTTTCTTT
cdr3_aa: CATRIGNTEAFF

d_call: .
j_call: TRBJ2-7
clone_size: once
v_call: TRBV3-1/TRBV3-2
cdr3_nt: TGTGCCAGCAGCCAAGCGACCGAGCAGTACTTC
cdr3_aa: CASSQATEQYF

d_call: TRBD1
j_call: TRBJ1-5
clone_size: .
v_call: TRBV27
cdr3_nt: TGTGCCAGCAGACAGGGGAACGGGGCGCCCCAGCATTTT
cdr3_aa: CASRQGNGAPQHF

d_call: .
j_call: TRBJ1-1
clone_size: .
v_call: TRBV9
cdr3_nt: TGTGCCAGCAGTATGACGGGGGCGATGAACACTGAAGCTTTCTTT
cdr3_aa: CASSMTGAMNTEAFF

d_call: .
j_call: TRBJ2-1
clone_size: few
v_call: TRBV18
cdr3_nt: TGTGCCAGCTCACCACTAACGGGACACGACAATGAGCAGTTCTTC
cdr3_aa: CASSPLTGHDNEQFF

d_call: TRBD1
j_call: TRBJ1-3
clone_size: .
v_call: TRBV5-1
cdr3_nt: TGCGCCAGCAGCACCGGGACAGCAATCTCTGGAAACACCATATATTTT
cdr3_aa: CASSTGTAISGNTIYF

d_call: .
j_call: TRBJ1-1
clone_size: .
v_call: TRBV28
cdr3_nt: TGTGCCAGCAGTTTGGGGGGCGTTAGGGCCGATTTCTTT
cdr3_aa: CASSLGGVRADFF

d_call: TRBD1
j_call: TRBJ1-1
clone_size: .
v_call: TRBV28
cdr3_nt: TGTGCCAGCACCGGACAGGGGGGCACTGAAGCTTTCTTT
cdr3_aa: CASTGQGGTEAFF

d_call: TRBD1
j_call: TRBJ2-2
clone_size: .
v_call: TRBV10-3
cdr3_nt: TGTGCCATCAGTGCCGGACAGGGGGGCACCGGGGAGCTGTTTTTT
cdr3_aa: CAISAGQGGTGELFF

d_call: .
j_call: TRBJ2-1
clone_size: .
v_call: TRBV7-8
cdr3_nt: TGTGCCAGCAGCTTAGGCCTAGTTGGGCCCCAGAGCCACAATGAGCAGTTCTTC
cdr3_aa: CASSLGLVGPQSHNEQFF

d_call: .
j_call: TRBJ1-1
clone_size: .
v_call: TRBV3-1/TRBV3-2
cdr3_nt: TGTGCCAGCAGCCAAGCCGGGGGGGCGGCTTTCTTT
cdr3_aa: CASSQAGGAAFF

d_call: .
j_call: TRBJ1-5
clone_size: few
v_call: TRBV10-2
cdr3_nt: TGCGCCAGCAGTGAGTCTGTACAGGTCAATCAGCCCCAGCATTTT
cdr3_aa: CASSESVQVNQPQHF

d_call: TRBD1
j_call: TRBJ1-1
clone_size: .
v_call: TRBV2
cdr3_nt: TGTGCCAGCAGTGAAGGGACAGGGCTTGAAGCTTTCTTT
cdr3_aa: CASSEGTGLEAFF

d_call: .
j_call: TRBJ1-1
clone_size: .
v_call: TRBV2
cdr3_nt: TGTGCCAGCAGTGAAGAGGGACTCCAAGGGGCTGAAGCTTTCTTT
cdr3_aa: CASSEEGLQGAEAFF

d_call: TRBD2
j_call: TRBJ2-1
clone_size: .
v_call: TRBV3-1/TRBV3-2
cdr3_nt: TGTGCCAGCAGCCACGGTGGGACTAGCGGATACAATGAGCAGTTCTTC
cdr3_aa: CASSHGGTSGYNEQFF

d_call: .
j_call: TRBJ2-2
clone_size: .
v_call: TRBV5-4
cdr3_nt: TGTGCCAGCAGCCCTCCCGGAATCCCCCCCCCTAACACCGGGGAGCTGTTTTTT
cdr3_aa: CASSPPGIPPPNTGELFF

d_call: .
j_call: TRBJ2-5
clone_size: few
v_call: TRBV5-1
cdr3_nt: TGCGCCAGCAGCTTGGAGGGGAGTCGACAAGAGACCCAGTACTTC
cdr3_aa: CASSLEGSRQETQYF

d_call: .
j_call: TRBJ2-7
clone_size: .
v_call: TRBV5-8
cdr3_nt: TGTGCCAGCAGCCACGGATATAGGGCCGAGCAGTACTTC
cdr3_aa: CASSHGYRAEQYF

d_call: .
j_call: TRBJ1-2
clone_size: .
v_call: TRBV13
cdr3_nt: TGTGCCAGCACATACCGCGATGACTATGGCTACACCTTC
cdr3_aa: CASTYRDDYGYTF

d_call: TRBD2
j_call: TRBJ2-3
clone_size: .
v_call: TRBV12-5
cdr3_nt: TGTGCTAGTGGGTTAAGGGCGGGAGGTGCAGTGGATACGCAGTATTTT
cdr3_aa: CASGLRAGGAVDTQYF

d_call: .
j_call: TRBJ1-5
clone_size: .
v_call: TRBV12-3/TRBV12-4
cdr3_nt: TGTGCCAGCAACTTGGGGGGAGGTCAGCCCCAGCATTTT
cdr3_aa: CASNLGGGQPQHF

d_call: .
j_call: TRBJ1-4
clone_size: once
v_call: TRBV19
cdr3_nt: TGTGCCAGTATTGCGATAGGGACTAATGAAAAACTGTTTTTT
cdr3_aa: CASIAIGTNEKLFF

d_call: TRBD2
j_call: TRBJ2-1
clone_size: .
v_call: TRBV28
cdr3_nt: TGTGCCAGCTCAAGGACTAGCGGGGGCCAAAACTACAATGAGCAGTTCTTC
cdr3_aa: CASSRTSGGQNYNEQFF

d_call: TRBD2
j_call: TRBJ2-3
clone_size: once
v_call: TRBV5-6
cdr3_nt: TGTGCCAGCAGCCCCGTCCGGGACTACCGCACAGATACGCAGTATTTT
cdr3_aa: CASSPVRDYRTDTQYF

d_call: .
j_call: TRBJ2-1
clone_size: once
v_call: TRBV5-1
cdr3_nt: TGCGCCAGCAGCTTGTTGGCGGGGCACAATGAGCAGTTCTTC
cdr3_aa: CASSLLAGHNEQFF

d_call: .
j_call: TRBJ1-3
clone_size: .
v_call: TRBV7-9
cdr3_nt: TGTGCCAGCAGCTTAGCGCTCTCTGGAAACACCATATATTTT
cdr3_aa: CASSLALSGNTIYF

d_call: .
j_call: TRBJ2-5
clone_size: .
v_call: TRBV5-1
cdr3_nt: TGCGCCAGCAGCTTGGCCGGAAGTGAAGAGACCCAGTACTTC
cdr3_aa: CASSLAGSEETQYF

d_call: TRBD2
j_call: TRBJ2-1
clone_size: .
v_call: TRBV24-1
cdr3_nt: TGTGCCACCAGTGATGTCGTCGGTGCTAGCGGCTACAATGAGCAGTTCTTC
cdr3_aa: CATSDVVGASGYNEQFF

d_call: TRBD1
j_call: TRBJ1-3
clone_size: .
v_call: TRBV6-6
cdr3_nt: TGTGCCAGCAGGAAACCGGGACAGGGAACAGGAAACACCATATATTTT
cdr3_aa: CASRKPGQGTGNTIYF

d_call: TRBD1
j_call: TRBJ1-1
clone_size: .
v_call: TRBV5-4
cdr3_nt: TGTGCCAGCAGCTACCGGACAGGGGTGAACACTGAAGCTTTCTTT
cdr3_aa: CASSYRTGVNTEAFF

d_call: .
j_call: TRBJ1-1
clone_size: .
v_call: TRBV2
cdr3_nt: TGTGCCAGCAGTGAAAAGGGTTGGGTGGGATGGAACACTGAAGCTTTCTTT
cdr3_aa: CASSEKGWVGWNTEAFF

d_call: .
j_call: TRBJ1-1
clone_size: few
v_call: TRBV6-1
cdr3_nt: TGTGCCAGCAGTGAATACAAGGGGCGGGACACTGAAGCTTTCTTT
cdr3_aa: CASSEYKGRDTEAFF

d_call: .
j_call: TRBJ2-6
clone_size: .
v_call: TRBV5-6
cdr3_nt: TGTGCCAGCAGTGCGACAGCTTCTGGGGTGGGGGCCAACGTCCTGACTTTC
cdr3_aa: CASSATASGVGANVLTF

d_call: .
j_call: TRBJ2-1
clone_size: .
v_call: TRBV15
cdr3_nt: TGTGCCACCATGCCCAATTTTGACAGCGCCAATGAGCAGTTCTTC
cdr3_aa: CATMPNFDSANEQFF

d_call: TRBD2
j_call: TRBJ2-3
clone_size: once
v_call: TRBV7-9
cdr3_nt: TGTGCCAGCACCCCTCGCGGGAGGGCCTCAGGGACAGATACGCAGTATTTT
cdr3_aa: CASTPRGRASGTDTQYF

d_call: .
j_call: TRBJ2-5
clone_size: .
v_call: TRBV7-9
cdr3_nt: TGTGCCAGCAGCTTACGACGTCAGGGTGTCGAGACCCAGTACTTC
cdr3_aa: CASSLRRQGVETQYF